Each of the 29 T cell receptor beta chains below was sequenced from the same sample in a study of T cell repertoires in cytomegalovirus infection. MiXCR, applied by TCRdb to the reads, yields one record per CDR3 protein. This sample has 560,000 or so distinct CDR3 sequences, with 16% found just once. Material: CD8+ T cells from PBMCs. The receptors derive from a human donor in good health (CMV status not recorded). Some clones in this sample may be carry-over from other donors' samples.

About this clonotype: Possible read error: a much larger clone is one base away. The chain recombines TRBV7-9 with TRBJ1-5; 9 nucleotides agree with TRBD1. This CDR3 region has 17 residues. Germline V gives CDR1 SEHNR, CDR2 FQNEAQ (reference sequence). CDR3: CAGSLAGQGSSNQPQHF. For the CDR3, the DNA is TGTGCCGGCAGCTTAGCGGGACAGGGATCAAGCAATCAGCCCCAGCATTTT.

This clonotype was counted a few times. This chain links TRBV9 with TRBJ2-3; D tentatively fits TRBD1 or TRBD2 (7 bases each). V gave up 4 bases and J gave up 7 bases, with 19 bases separating them. Germline lookup yields CDR1 SGDLS and CDR2 YYNGEE. The CDR3 contains 15 residues. The chain's CDR3 is CASSPGGAASHTQYF. In DNA form, the CDR3 reads TGTGCCAGCAGCCCAGGGGGGGCTGCGAGTCATACGCAGTATTTT.

This clonotype has only a few counts. The chain couples TRBV11-2 to TRBJ2-7; 7 bases agree with TRBD1. The CDR3 sequence is 16 residues long. CDR1 and CDR2 (germline): SGHAT, FQNNGV. V shed 6 bases, J shed 0 bases, and the junction held 11 bases outside the gene matches. The CDR3 region has the DNA TGTGCCAGCAGACCCTTACCCGGGACAGTCTCCTACGAGCAGTACTTC. Amino acids: CASRPLPGTVSYEQYF.

This clonotype has a count of ten or more. This chain uses TRBV7-9 with TRBJ1-2, with TRBD1 as a possible D gene (5 bases). Germline V gives CDR1 SEHNR, CDR2 FQNEAQ (reference sequence). The CDR3 has 16 amino acids. With 0 bases removed from V and 4 bases from J, the gap between germline ends came to 15 bases. Here the CDR3 DNA reads TGTGCCAGCAGCTTAGCGAGACCCAATGGGGGCTATGGCTACACCTTC. It encodes CASSLARPNGGYGYTF.

This clonotype has at least ten counts. This chain joins TRBV10-3 and TRBJ1-1; D unclear. V was pared by 0 bases and J by 8 bases, with 22 bases between. Germline CDR1 and CDR2: ENHRY and SYGVKD. There are 17 residues in the CDR3. The CDR3, as DNA: TGTGCCATCAGTGAGTCGGGTAGACCCCTACTTCGAGGCGAAGCTTTCTTT. Translation: CAISESGRPLLRGEAFF.

This clonotype was seen only a few times. The genes are TRBV20-1 and TRBJ1-2; 7 nucleotides align to TRBD1. The germline V gene has CDR1 DFQATT and CDR2 SNEGSKA (reference sequence). V gave up 0 bases and J gave up 8 bases; unmatched junction bases: 9. The length of the CDR3 is 14 residues. CDR3 DNA sequence: TGCAGTGCTAGAGATCGAGGGGGCGTATCGGGCTACACCTTC. This encodes CSARDRGGVSGYTF.

The chain joins TRBV9 to TRBJ2-7; 9 bases fit TRBD1. This CDR3 spans 15 amino acids. Losses at the gene ends were 1 base for V and 5 bases for J; bases not matched to a gene: 7. CDR1 is SGDLS and CDR2 is YYNGEE in the germline V gene. The CDR3 nucleotides are TGTGCCAGCAGCGTATCCGGGACAGGGTCCGACGAGCAGTACTTC. It codes for CASSVSGTGSDEQYF. The whole variable domain, remainder taken from reference TRBV9 and TRBJ2-7, is DSGVTQTPKHLITATGQRVTLRCSPRSGDLSVYWYQQSLDQGLQFLIQYYNGEERAKGNILERFSAQQFPDLHSELNLSSLELGDSALYFCASSVSGTGSDEQYFGPGTRLTVT.

J is TRBJ2-5 and V is TRBV13; TRBD1 or TRBD2 may be the D gene (5 bases each). Trimming pared 5 bases from V and 4 bases from J, leaving 11 bases between. CDR3 length: 13 residues. Germline V gene sequence: CDR1 PRHDT, CDR2 FYEKMQ (reference sequence). The CDR3 spells CASSERGGETQYF. CDR3 nucleotides: TGTGCCAGCAGCGAACGGGGCGGAGAGACCCAGTACTTC.

In this sample, this clonotype turned up many times. The chain is built from TRBV5-4 and TRBJ2-2, with 10 positions matching TRBD2. Per germline, CDR1 SGHNT and CDR2 YYREEE (reference sequence). The CDR3 length is 17 residues. The J segment lost 7 bases and the V segment lost 1 base, leaving 10 bases of the junction unmatched. CDR3 amino acids: CASSLSSGRALSGELFF. CDR3 nucleotides: TGTGCCAGCAGCTTGTCCAGCGGGAGGGCCTTGAGCGGGGAGCTGTTTTTT. Variable domain in full (rest from reference TRBV5-4 and TRBJ2-2): ETGVTQSPTHLIKTRGQQVTLRCSSQSGHNTVSWYQQALGQGPQFIFQYYREEENGRGNFPPRFSGLQFPNYSSELNVNALELDDSALYLCASSLSSGRALSGELFFGEGSRLTVL.

V usage is TRBV11-2 and J usage is TRBJ1-1, with a weak D call TRBD1 (5 bases). CDR3 length: 16 residues. Germline V gene data show CDR1 as SGHAT and CDR2 as FQNNGV. Trimming pared 3 bases from V and 0 bases from J, leaving 14 bases between. The CDR3 sequence is CASSFVGEGLNTEAFF. The CDR3 DNA reads as TGTGCCAGCAGCTTTGTAGGGGAAGGTCTGAACACTGAAGCTTTCTTT.

This chain connects TRBV5-4 to TRBJ1-1, with D possibly matching TRBD1 (5 bases). Between the trimmed V and J ends, which lost 7 bases and 7 bases, there was a span of 14 bases. CDR1 and CDR2 (germline): SGHNT, YYREEE (reference sequence). The CDR3 loop spans 12 amino acids. The CDR3 loop is CASGADGLEAFF. For the CDR3, the DNA is TGTGCCAGCGGGGCGGACGGGCTTGAAGCTTTCTTT.

This clonotype was recorded many times. CDR3 sequence reads: CASSLDPNEKLFF. CDR3 in DNA: TGTGCCAGCAGCCTCGACCCTAATGAAAAACTGTTTTTT. The chain combines TRBV7-8 with TRBJ1-4; no firm D call. Trimming left V 5 bases short and J 3 bases short, with 7 bases between. CDR1 is SGHVS and CDR2 is FQNEAQ in the germline V gene. The CDR3 spans 13 residues.

This CDR3 reads CASSVDGANEKLFF. The CDR3 coding sequence is TGTGCCAGCAGCGTAGACGGGGCTAATGAAAAACTGTTTTTT. J is TRBJ1-4 and V is TRBV9; D is unresolved. In germline, CDR1 is SGDLS, CDR2 YYNGEE. V lost 0 bases and J 3 bases, leaving 6 bases between the germline ends. The CDR3 loop spans 14 amino acids.

J is TRBJ1-6 and V is TRBV9; D call uncertain. The germline gives CDR1 SGDLS, CDR2 YYNGEE. This CDR3 region has 11 residues. With 0 bases removed from V and 14 bases from J, the gap between germline ends came to 6 bases. The CDR3 DNA is TGTGCCAGCAGCGTAGGGGCTACCCTCCACTTT. Translated, it gives CASSVGATLHF.

The chain employs TRBV6-5 and TRBJ2-7; D is possibly TRBD1 (6 bases). The V end was cut by 6 bases, the J end by 2 bases, with 17 bases between. Looked up from germline, CDR1 is MNHEY and CDR2 is SVGAGI. This CDR3 comprises 15 residues. The DNA of the CDR3 is TGTGCCAGCAGCCTACGGACAGCAAACCCCTACGAGCAGTACTTC. The encoded protein is CASSLRTANPYEQYF.

At least ten counts were recorded for this clonotype. This chain uses TRBV6-5 with TRBJ1-1; D gene uncertain. Trimming pared 0 bases from V and 1 base from J, leaving 9 bases between. Germline CDR1 reads MNHEY; CDR2 reads SVGAGI. There are 15 residues in the CDR3. CDR3 nucleotide sequence: TGTGCCAGCAGTTACTCCGGTGACTCGAACACTGAAGCTTTCTTT. It codes for CASSYSGDSNTEAFF.

The V call is TRBV4-1, the J call TRBJ2-7; D is ambiguous. The germline V and J ends were trimmed by 0 bases and 2 bases, with 14 bases remaining between them. CDR3 size: 16 residues. Germline loops: CDR1 MGHRA, CDR2 YSYEKL. The CDR3 region is CASSQDPYDLAYEQYF. The CDR3 nucleotides read TGCGCCAGCAGCCAAGATCCCTACGATCTAGCCTACGAGCAGTACTTC.

Many counts were recorded for this clonotype. The chain links TRBV7-6 to TRBJ2-1; 7 bases match TRBD2. The CDR3 length is 17 residues. Per germline, CDR1 SGHVS and CDR2 FNYEAQ. V gave up 4 bases and J gave up 0 bases; unmatched junction bases: 9. In DNA, the CDR3 is TGTGCCAGCAGCTCGGAGCGGGGCAGAAGCTCCTACAATGAGCAGTTCTTC. This translates into CASSSERGRSSYNEQFF.

As to this clonotype: An end of the junction differs from the germline gene, which may be a read error. The rearrangement links TRBV19 to TRBJ2-1; D is possibly TRBD2 (6 bases). The CDR3 extends over 11 amino acids. Germline V gene lookup returns CDR1 LNHDA and CDR2 SQIVND (reference sequence). This CDR3 is CATPSGGDVIF. CDR3 sequence (DNA): TGTGCCACCCCCTCCGGGGGTGATGTGATCTTC.

This clonotype was found many times. The chain employs TRBV6-5 and TRBJ2-5; no clear D gene. CDR1 is MNHEY and CDR2 is SVGAGI in the germline V gene. V lost 2 bases, J lost 1 base, and 2 bases lay in between. This CDR3 has 12 residues. CDR3 DNA sequence: TGTGCCAGCAGTTACAGCCAAGAGACCCAGTACTTC. Translation: CASSYSQETQYF.

The chain uses TRBV15 and TRBJ1-2, with D perhaps matching TRBD1 (5 bases). Between the trimmed V and J ends, which lost 8 bases and 8 bases, there was a span of 12 bases. CDR3 length equals 11 residues. Germline lookup yields CDR1 LNHNV and CDR2 YYDKDF (reference sequence). The CDR3 loop is CATQGDGGYTF. CDR3 bases: TGTGCCACCCAAGGGGACGGGGGCTACACCTTC.

This clonotype was counted between two and nine times. The chain carries TRBV5-1 and TRBJ2-1; a weak D match, TRBD1 (6 bases). V was trimmed by 0 bases and J by 2 bases, leaving 9 bases between them. The CDR3 consists of 15 residues. Germline loops: CDR1 SGHRS, CDR2 YFSETQ. This CDR3 is CASSLAQGTYNEQFF. The CDR3 region has the DNA TGCGCCAGCAGCTTGGCCCAGGGGACCTACAATGAGCAGTTCTTC. The variable domain in full, with the rest retrieved from reference TRBV5-1 and TRBJ2-1, is KAGVTQTPRYLIKTRGQQVTLSCSPISGHRSVSWYQQTPGQGLQFLFEYFSETQRNKGNFPGRFSGRQFSNSRSEMNVSTLELGDSALYLCASSLAQGTYNEQFFGPGTRLTVL.

To note about this clonotype: Being one base from a much bigger clone, this may be a read error. The V gene is TRBV15, the J gene TRBJ1-2, with D unclear. The CDR3 totals 14 residues. Germline V gene data show CDR1 as LNHNV and CDR2 as YYDKDF (reference sequence). CDR3 amino acids: CVTSRDAANYGYTF. CDR3 nucleotides: TGTGTCACCAGCAGAGATGCGGCTAACTATGGCTACACCTTC.

This clonotype has a count of ten or more. The CDR3 region is CASSDIPGGMNTEAFF. The CDR3 nucleotides read TGTGCCAGTAGTGACATCCCCGGGGGGATGAACACTGAAGCTTTCTTT. The V gene is TRBV19, the J gene TRBJ1-1; D might be TRBD1 (5 bases). V lost 5 bases and J lost 0, with 16 bases in between. The CDR3 sequence is 16 residues long. Germline CDR1 and CDR2: LNHDA and SQIVND (reference sequence). Variable domain in full (rest from reference TRBV19 and TRBJ1-1): DGGITQSPKYLFRKEGQNVTLSCEQNLNHDAMYWYRQDPGQGLRLIYYSQIVNDFQKGDIAEGYSVSREKKESFPLTVTSAQKNPTAFYLCASSDIPGGMNTEAFFGQGTRLTVV.

The chain uses TRBV29-1 and TRBJ1-1; D is undetermined. Trimming removed 6 bases at V and 11 bases at J, with 16 bases between. This CDR3 contains 11 residues. Germline loops: CDR1 SQVTM, CDR2 ANQGSEA. CDR3 protein: CSVFLTDGAFF. The CDR3 DNA reads TGCAGCGTCTTCCTGACGGACGGGGCTTTCTTT.

The chain recombines TRBV12-5 with TRBJ1-2, with D uncertain. V was clipped by 3 bases and J by 3 bases, with 8 bases between them. CDR3 size: 13 residues. The germline V gene encodes CDR1 LGHNT and CDR2 FRNRAP. The CDR3 region is CASGFQVDYGYTF. DNA of the CDR3: TGTGCTAGTGGTTTCCAGGTAGACTATGGCTACACCTTC.

This clonotype was counted at least ten times. V usage is TRBV6-6 and J usage is TRBJ1-3; 7 bases align to TRBD1. Germline CDR1 reads MNHNY; CDR2 reads SVGAGI (reference sequence). The CDR3 spans 17 residues. V shed 0 bases, J shed 6 bases, and the junction held 11 bases outside the gene matches. The CDR3 spells CASSYSRGPLRENTIYF. Written as DNA, the CDR3 is TGTGCCAGCAGTTACTCAAGGGGGCCATTAAGGGAAAACACCATATATTTT.

This clonotype was counted ten times or more. The gene calls are TRBV5-4 and TRBJ2-5; D might be TRBD1 (6 bases). The CDR3 length is 13 residues. Per germline, CDR1 SGHNT and CDR2 YYREEE (reference sequence). Trimming pared 0 bases from V and 5 bases from J, leaving 8 bases between. CDR3 nucleotides: TGTGCCAGCAGCTTGGAAAGGGGGGAGACCCAGTACTTC. Translation: CASSLERGETQYF.

This clonotype came up a few times. The V and J genes are TRBV12-3 or TRBV12-4 and TRBJ1-1; 8 nucleotides align to TRBD1. The CDR3 totals 18 residues. The V and J ends lost 2 bases and 0 bases, in that order; junction bases with no gene match: 11. CDR3 protein: CASSLRDRGWGMNTEAFF. The CDR3 region has the DNA TGTGCCAGCAGTTTAAGAGACAGGGGCTGGGGAATGAACACTGAAGCTTTCTTT.